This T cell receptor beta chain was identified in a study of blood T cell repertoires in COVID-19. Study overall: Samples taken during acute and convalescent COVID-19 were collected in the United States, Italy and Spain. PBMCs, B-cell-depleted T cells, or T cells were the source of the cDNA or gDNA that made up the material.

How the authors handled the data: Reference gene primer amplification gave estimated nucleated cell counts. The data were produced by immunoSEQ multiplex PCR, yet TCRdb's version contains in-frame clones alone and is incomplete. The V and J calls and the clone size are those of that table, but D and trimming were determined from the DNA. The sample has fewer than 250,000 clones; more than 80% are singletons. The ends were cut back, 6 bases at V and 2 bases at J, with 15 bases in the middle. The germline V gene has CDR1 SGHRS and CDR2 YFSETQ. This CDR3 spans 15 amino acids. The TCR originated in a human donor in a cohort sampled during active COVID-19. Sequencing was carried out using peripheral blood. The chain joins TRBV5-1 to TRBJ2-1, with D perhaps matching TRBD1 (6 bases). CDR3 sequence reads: CASTPLQGAYNEQFF. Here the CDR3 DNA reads TGCGCCAGCACCCCCCTACAGGGAGCCTACAATGAGCAGTTCTTC.